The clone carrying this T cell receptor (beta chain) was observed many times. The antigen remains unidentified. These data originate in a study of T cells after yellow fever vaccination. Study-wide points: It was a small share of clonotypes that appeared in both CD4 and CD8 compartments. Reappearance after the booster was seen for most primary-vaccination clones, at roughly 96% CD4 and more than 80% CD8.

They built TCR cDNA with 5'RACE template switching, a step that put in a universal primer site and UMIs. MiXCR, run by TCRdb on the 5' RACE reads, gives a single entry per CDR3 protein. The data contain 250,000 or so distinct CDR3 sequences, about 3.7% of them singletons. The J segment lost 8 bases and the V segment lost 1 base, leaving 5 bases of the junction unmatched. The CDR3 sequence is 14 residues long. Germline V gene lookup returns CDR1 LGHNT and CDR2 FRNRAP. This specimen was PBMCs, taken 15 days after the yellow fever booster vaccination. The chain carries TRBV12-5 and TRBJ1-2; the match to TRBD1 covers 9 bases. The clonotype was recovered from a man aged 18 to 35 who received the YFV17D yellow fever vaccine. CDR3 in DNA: TGTGCTAGTGGTTTGGACGGGACAGGGTCCGGCTACACCTTC. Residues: CASGLDGTGSGYTF.